The T cell receptor beta chain described here comes from a study of blood T cell repertoires in COVID-19. A single count supports this clone. The repertoire was sequenced with immunoSEQ multiplex PCR; TCRdb's copy has only in-frame clones and lacks some. Here the sample spans about 99,000 clones, 65% to 85% being singletons. Sequencing input: peripheral blood. This sequence was found in a man in his 70s with active or convalescent COVID-19.

Here the CDR3 reads CASSPDRGDYGYTF. As DNA, the CDR3 is TGTGCCAGCAGTCCGGACAGGGGGGACTATGGCTACACCTTC. This rearrangement joins TRBV28 to TRBJ1-2; 10 nucleotides align to TRBD1. Per germline, CDR1 MDHEN and CDR2 SYDVKM. V was pared by 5 bases and J by 3 bases, with 3 bases of the junction left unmatched. The CDR3 length is 14 residues.